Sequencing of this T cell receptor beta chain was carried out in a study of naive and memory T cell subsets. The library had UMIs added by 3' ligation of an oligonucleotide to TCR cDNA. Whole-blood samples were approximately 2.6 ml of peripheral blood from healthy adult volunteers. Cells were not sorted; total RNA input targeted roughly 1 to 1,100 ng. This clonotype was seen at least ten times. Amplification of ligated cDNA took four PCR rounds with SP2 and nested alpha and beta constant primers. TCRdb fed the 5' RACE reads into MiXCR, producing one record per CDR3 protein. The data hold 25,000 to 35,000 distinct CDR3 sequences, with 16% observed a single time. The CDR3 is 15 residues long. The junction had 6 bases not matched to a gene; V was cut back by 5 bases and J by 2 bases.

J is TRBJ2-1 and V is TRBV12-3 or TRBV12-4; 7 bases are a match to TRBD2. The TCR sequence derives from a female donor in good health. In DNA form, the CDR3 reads TGTGCCAGCAGTCCTCGCCGGGGGGCCTACAATGAGCAGTTCTTC. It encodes CASSPRRGAYNEQFF.